This entry is about one T cell receptor (beta chain). This sample stems from a study of blood T cell repertoires in COVID-19. Method: immunoSEQ multiplex PCR; TCRdb's copy keeps in-frame clones and lacks some. The data contain 60,000 to 85,000 clones, roughly nine tenths of them singletons. V was pared by 6 bases and J by 5 bases, with 12 bases of the junction left unmatched. In germline, CDR1 is MDHEN, CDR2 SYDVKM. The CDR3 extends over 15 amino acids. V and J are TRBV28 and TRBJ1-2; 7 bases map to TRBD1. The sample consisted of peripheral blood. This receptor was taken from a man aged 40-49 years with COVID-19, enrolled during active disease. The CDR3 region is CASSHPLGTAYGYTF. The CDR3 nucleotides read TGTGCCAGCAGCCATCCCCTAGGGACAGCATATGGCTACACCTTC.